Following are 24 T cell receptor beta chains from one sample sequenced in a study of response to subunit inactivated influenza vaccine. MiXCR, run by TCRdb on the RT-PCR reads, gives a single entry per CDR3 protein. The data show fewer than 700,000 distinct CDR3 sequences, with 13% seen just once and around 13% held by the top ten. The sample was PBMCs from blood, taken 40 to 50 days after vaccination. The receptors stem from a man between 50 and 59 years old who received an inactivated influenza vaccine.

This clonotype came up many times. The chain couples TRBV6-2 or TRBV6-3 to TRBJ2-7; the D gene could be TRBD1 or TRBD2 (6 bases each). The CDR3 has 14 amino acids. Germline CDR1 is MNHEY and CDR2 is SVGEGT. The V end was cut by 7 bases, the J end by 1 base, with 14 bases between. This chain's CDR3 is CASKGGRFSYEQYF. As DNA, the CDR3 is TGTGCCAGCAAGGGGGGCCGATTTTCCTACGAGCAGTACTTC.

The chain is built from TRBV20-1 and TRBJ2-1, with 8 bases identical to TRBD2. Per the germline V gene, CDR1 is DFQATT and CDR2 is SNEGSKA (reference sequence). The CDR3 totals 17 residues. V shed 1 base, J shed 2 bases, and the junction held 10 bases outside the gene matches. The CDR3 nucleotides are TGCAGTGCTAGAGGACCCTCCAGCGGGGGCGCCTACAATGAGCAGTTCTTC. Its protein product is CSARGPSSGGAYNEQFF.

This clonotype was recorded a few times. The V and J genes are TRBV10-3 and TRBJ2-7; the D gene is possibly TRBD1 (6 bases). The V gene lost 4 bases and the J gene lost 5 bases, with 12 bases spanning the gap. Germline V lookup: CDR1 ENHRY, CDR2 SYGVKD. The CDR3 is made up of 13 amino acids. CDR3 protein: CAISVQQGHEQYF. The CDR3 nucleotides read TGTGCCATCAGTGTCCAACAGGGCCACGAGCAGTACTTC.

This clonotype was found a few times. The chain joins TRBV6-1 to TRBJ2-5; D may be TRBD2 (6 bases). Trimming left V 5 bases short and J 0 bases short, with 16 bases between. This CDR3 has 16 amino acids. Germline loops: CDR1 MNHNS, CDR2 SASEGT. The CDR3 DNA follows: TGTGCCAGCAGTCCGCGTCGGGGGAGGTACCAAGAGACCCAGTACTTC. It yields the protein CASSPRRGRYQETQYF.

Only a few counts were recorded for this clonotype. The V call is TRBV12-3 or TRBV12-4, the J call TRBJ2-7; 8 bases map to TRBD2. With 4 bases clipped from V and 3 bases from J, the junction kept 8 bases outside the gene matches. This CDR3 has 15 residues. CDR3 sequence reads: CASSYTGTRDYEQYF. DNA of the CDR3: TGTGCCAGCAGTTATACCGGGACTAGGGACTACGAGCAGTACTTC.

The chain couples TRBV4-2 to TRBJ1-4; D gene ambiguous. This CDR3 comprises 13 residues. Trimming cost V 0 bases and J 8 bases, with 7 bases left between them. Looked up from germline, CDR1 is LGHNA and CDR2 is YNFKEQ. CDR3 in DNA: TGTGCCAGCAGCCAAGAAAGAGAGGAAAAACTGTTTTTT. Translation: CASSQEREEKLFF.

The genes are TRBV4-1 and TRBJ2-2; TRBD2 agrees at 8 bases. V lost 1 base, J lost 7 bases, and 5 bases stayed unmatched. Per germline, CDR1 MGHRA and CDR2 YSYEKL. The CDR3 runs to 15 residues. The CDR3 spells CASSQVIAGRGELFF. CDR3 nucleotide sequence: TGCGCCAGCAGCCAAGTGATAGCGGGACGCGGGGAGCTGTTTTTT.

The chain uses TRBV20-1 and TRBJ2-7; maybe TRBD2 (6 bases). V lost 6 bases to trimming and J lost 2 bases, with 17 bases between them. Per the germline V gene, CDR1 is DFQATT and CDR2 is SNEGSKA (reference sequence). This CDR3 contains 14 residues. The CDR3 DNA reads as TGCAGTGCGGTACCGGGACTTGCTCCCTACGAGCAGTACTTC. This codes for CSAVPGLAPYEQYF.

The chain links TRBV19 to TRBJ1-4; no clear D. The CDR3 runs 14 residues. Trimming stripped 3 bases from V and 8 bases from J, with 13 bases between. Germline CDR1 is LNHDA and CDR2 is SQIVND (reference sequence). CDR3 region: CASSIVVAEEKLFF. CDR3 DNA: TGTGCCAGTAGTATTGTGGTTGCCGAAGAAAAACTGTTTTTT.

This CDR3 is CASSTGGGETQYF. In nucleotides, the CDR3 is TGTGCCAGCAGCACAGGGGGCGGCGAGACCCAGTACTTC. The chain combines TRBV7-2 with TRBJ2-5, with 9 bases matching TRBD1. Germline lookup yields CDR1 SGHTA and CDR2 FQGNSA. The CDR3 is made up of 13 amino acids. The V segment lost 5 bases and the J segment 5 bases; nucleotides outside the gene matches: 3.

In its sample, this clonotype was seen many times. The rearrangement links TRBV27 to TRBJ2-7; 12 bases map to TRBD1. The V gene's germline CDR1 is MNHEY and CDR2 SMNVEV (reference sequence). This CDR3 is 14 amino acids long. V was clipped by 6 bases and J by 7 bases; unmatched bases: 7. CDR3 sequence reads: CASSAGTGGREQYF. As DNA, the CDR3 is TGTGCCAGCAGCGCCGGGACAGGGGGCCGGGAGCAGTACTTC.

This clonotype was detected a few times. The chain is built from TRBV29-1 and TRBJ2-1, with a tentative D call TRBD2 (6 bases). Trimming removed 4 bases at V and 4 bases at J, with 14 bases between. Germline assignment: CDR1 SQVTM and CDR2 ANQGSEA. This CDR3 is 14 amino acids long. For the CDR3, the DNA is TGCAGCGTTGGACGGGAGCAATGGTACAATGAGCAGTTCTTC. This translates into CSVGREQWYNEQFF.

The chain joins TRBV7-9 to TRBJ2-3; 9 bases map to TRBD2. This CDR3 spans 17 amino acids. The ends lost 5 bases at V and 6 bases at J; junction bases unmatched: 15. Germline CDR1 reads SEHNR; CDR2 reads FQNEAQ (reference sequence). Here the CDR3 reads CASSDLGAGGRMDTQYF. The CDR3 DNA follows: TGTGCCAGCAGCGACCTCGGAGCGGGGGGCCGTATGGATACGCAGTATTTT.

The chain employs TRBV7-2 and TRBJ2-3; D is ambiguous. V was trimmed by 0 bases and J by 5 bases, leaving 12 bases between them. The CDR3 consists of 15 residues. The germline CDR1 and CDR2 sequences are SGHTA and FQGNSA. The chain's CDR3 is CASSLAPGPGDTQYF. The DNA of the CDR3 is TGTGCCAGCAGCTTAGCGCCGGGCCCCGGAGATACGCAGTATTTT.

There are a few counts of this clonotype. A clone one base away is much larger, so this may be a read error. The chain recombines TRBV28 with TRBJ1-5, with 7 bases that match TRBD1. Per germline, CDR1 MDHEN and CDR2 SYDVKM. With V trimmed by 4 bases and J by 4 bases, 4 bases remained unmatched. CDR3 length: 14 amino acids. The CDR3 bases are TGTGCCAGCAGTTCGGGACAGAGGAATCAGCCCCAGCATTTT. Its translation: CASSSGQRNQPQHF.

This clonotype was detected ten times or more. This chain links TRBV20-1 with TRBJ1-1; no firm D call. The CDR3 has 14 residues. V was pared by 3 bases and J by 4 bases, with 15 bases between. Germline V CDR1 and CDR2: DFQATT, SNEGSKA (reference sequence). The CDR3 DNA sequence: TGCAGTGCTAGTTCTTCCGGAGGATCCACTGAAGCTTTCTTT. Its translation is CSASSSGGSTEAFF.

The DNA for the CDR3 is TGCGCCAGCAGCGGAATCGAAGCAGATACGCAGTATTTT. Translating gives CASSGIEADTQYF. The chain is built from TRBV10-2 and TRBJ2-3; no firm D call. This CDR3 comprises 13 residues. The germline gives CDR1 WSHSY, CDR2 SAAADI. V was cut by 6 bases and J by 4 bases, with 11 bases left in between.

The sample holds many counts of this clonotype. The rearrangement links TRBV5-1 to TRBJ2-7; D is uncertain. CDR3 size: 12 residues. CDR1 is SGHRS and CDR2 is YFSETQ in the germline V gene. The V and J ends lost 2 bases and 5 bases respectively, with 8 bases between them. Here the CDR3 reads CASSLNSHEQYF. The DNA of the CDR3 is TGCGCCAGCAGCTTAAACAGCCACGAGCAGTACTTC.

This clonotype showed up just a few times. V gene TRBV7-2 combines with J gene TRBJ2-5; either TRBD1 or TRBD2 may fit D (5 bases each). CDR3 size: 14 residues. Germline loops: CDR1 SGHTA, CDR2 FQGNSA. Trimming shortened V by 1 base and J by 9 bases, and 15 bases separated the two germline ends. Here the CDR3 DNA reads TGTGCCAGCAGCTTAGAGAAGTACCTGGGGGCCCAGTACTTC. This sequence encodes CASSLEKYLGAQYF. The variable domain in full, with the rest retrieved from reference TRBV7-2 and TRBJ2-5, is GAGVSQSPSNKVTEKGKDVELRCDPISGHTALYWYRQSLGQGLEFLIYFQGNSAPDKSGLPSDRFSAERTGGSVSTLTIQRTQQEDSAVYLCASSLEKYLGAQYFGPGTRLLVL.

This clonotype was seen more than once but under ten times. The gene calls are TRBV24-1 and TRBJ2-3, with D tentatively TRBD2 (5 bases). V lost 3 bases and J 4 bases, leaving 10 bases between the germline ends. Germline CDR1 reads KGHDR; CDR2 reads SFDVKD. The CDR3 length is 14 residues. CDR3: CATSDPGSADTQYF. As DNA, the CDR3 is TGTGCCACCAGTGATCCTGGGAGTGCAGATACGCAGTATTTT.

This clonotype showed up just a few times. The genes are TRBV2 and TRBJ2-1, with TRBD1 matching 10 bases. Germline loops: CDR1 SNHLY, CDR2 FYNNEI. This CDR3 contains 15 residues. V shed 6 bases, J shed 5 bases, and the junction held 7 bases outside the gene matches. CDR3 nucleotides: TGTGCCAGCAGGGGGGACAGGGGTTGGGACAATGAGCAGTTCTTC. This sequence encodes CASRGDRGWDNEQFF.

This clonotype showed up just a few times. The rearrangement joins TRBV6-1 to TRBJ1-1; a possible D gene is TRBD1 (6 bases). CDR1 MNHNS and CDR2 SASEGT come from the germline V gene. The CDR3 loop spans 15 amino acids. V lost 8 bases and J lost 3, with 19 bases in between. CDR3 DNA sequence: TGTGCCAGCGTCCGGGGGGACAAATTCGACACTGAAGCTTTCTTT. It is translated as CASVRGDKFDTEAFF.

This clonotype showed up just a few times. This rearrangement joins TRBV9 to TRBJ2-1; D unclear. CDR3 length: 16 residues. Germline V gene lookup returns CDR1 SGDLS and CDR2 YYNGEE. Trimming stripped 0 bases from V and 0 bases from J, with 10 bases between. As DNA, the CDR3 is TGTGCCAGCAGCGTAGCTCTAGGCCTCTCCTACAATGAGCAGTTCTTC. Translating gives CASSVALGLSYNEQFF.

The CDR3 region has the DNA TGTGCCGCAGCACCCGCAACTAATGAAAAACTGTTTTTT. Its translation is CAAAPATNEKLFF. V and J are TRBV6-6 and TRBJ1-4, with D hard to call. The germline V and J ends were trimmed by 11 bases and 0 bases, with 10 bases remaining between them. Germline V gene data show CDR1 as MNHNY and CDR2 as SVGAGI (reference sequence). The CDR3 has 13 residues.